These 13 T cell receptor beta chains were sequenced from one sample in a study of shared clonotypes between healthy human individuals (dated by TCRdb to the early 2020s). To prepare the library, the immunoSEQ multiplex PCR assay was applied. TCRdb mirrors the immuneACCESS table, restricted to in-frame sequences. Some clones are absent from its copies; in checked studies, under half trace to an unresolved V gene, and the reason for the others is unknown. The sample table records 490,000 or so clones; around 80% of these occur just once. The ten most abundant clones make up approximately 12% of the sample. Sample: PBMCs. These receptors originate from a woman between 35 and 50 years old in good health. Some clones in this sample may be carry-over from other donors' samples.

The chain carries TRBV4-3 and TRBJ2-5; unclear D gene. The CDR3 sequence is 14 residues long. Germline V CDR1 and CDR2: LGHNA, YSLEER. V dropped 3 bases and J dropped 5 bases, with 13 bases sitting between them. CDR3 DNA sequence: TGCGCCAGCAGCCAGGGCCTGGTAGGCGAGACCCAGTACTTC. It yields the protein CASSQGLVGETQYF.

This clone was recorded only once. The CDR3 coding sequence is TGTGCCAGCAGCCTGTCGGCGGGGCGCACAGATACGCAGTATTTT. Amino acid sequence: CASSLSAGRTDTQYF. The chain joins TRBV5-4 to TRBJ2-3; TRBD2 might be the D (6 bases). The CDR3 extends over 15 amino acids. The germline V gene has CDR1 SGHNT and CDR2 YYREEE (reference sequence). Trimming cost V 4 bases and J 1 base, with 13 bases left between them.

The chain joins TRBV27 to TRBJ1-4, with unresolved D. V gave up 2 bases and J gave up 7 bases, with 14 bases separating them. The CDR3 covers 15 residues. Germline CDR1 reads MNHEY; CDR2 reads SMNVEV (reference sequence). DNA for the CDR3: TGTGCCAGCAGTTTACGGGCAGGCCCAGGTGAAAAACTGTTTTTT. This encodes CASSLRAGPGEKLFF. The full variable domain, rest sourced from reference TRBV27 and TRBJ1-4, is EAQVTQNPRYLITVTGKKLTVTCSQNMNHEYMSWYRQDPGLGLRQIYYSMNVEVTDKGDVPEGYKVSRKEKRNFPLILESPSPNQTSLYFCASSLRAGPGEKLFFGSGTQLSVL.

This clone was counted between two and nine times. The chain has TRBV7-2 and TRBJ2-1; 10 bases align to TRBD2. Trimming at V came to 5 bases and at J to 6 bases, leaving 4 bases not matched to a gene. Germline V gene lookup returns CDR1 SGHTA and CDR2 FQGNSA. The CDR3 extends over 14 amino acids. The CDR3 nucleotides read TGTGCCAGCAGCAGAGCGGGAGGGATCAATGAGCAGTTCTTC. Its protein is CASSRAGGINEQFF.

This clone appeared once. The chain recombines TRBV7-9 with TRBJ2-1; unclear D gene. This CDR3 region has 15 residues. Germline CDR1 reads SEHNR; CDR2 reads FQNEAQ (reference sequence). The V end lost 4 bases, the J end lost 0 bases, and 10 bases lay between the germline ends. CDR3 in amino acids: CASSSTLSSYNEQFF. The CDR3 DNA reads TGTGCCAGCAGCTCGACACTGAGCTCCTACAATGAGCAGTTCTTC. The whole variable domain, filled in from reference TRBV7-9 and TRBJ2-1, reads DTGVSQNPRHKITKRGQNVTFRCDPISEHNRLYWYRQTLGQGPEFLTYFQNEAQLEKSRLLSDRFSAERPKGSFSTLEIQRTEQGDSAMYLCASSSTLSSYNEQFFGPGTRLTVL.

This clone has more than one count but fewer than ten. The CDR3 protein is CASSFRGGYGYTF. The DNA for the CDR3 is TGTGCCAGTAGTTTCAGGGGTGGCTATGGCTACACCTTC. The chain employs TRBV19 and TRBJ1-2; tentative D call: TRBD1 (6 bases). Trimming cost V 5 bases and J 4 bases, with 11 bases left between them. This CDR3 contains 13 residues. Germline V CDR1 and CDR2: LNHDA, SQIVND (reference sequence).

This clone has a handful of counts. This chain connects TRBV5-4 to TRBJ2-5; D is perhaps TRBD1 or TRBD2 (5 bases each). V dropped 0 bases and J dropped 2 bases, with 8 bases sitting between them. Germline lookup yields CDR1 SGHNT and CDR2 YYREEE (reference sequence). This CDR3 is 14 amino acids long. The CDR3 region has the DNA TGTGCCAGCAGCTTGGGGGACGGTCAAGAGACCCAGTACTTC. Translating gives CASSLGDGQETQYF.

The chain uses TRBV27 and TRBJ2-7, with 9 bases identical to TRBD2. CDR3 length equals 14 residues. With 3 bases clipped from V and 3 bases from J, the junction kept 3 bases outside the gene matches. The germline CDR1 and CDR2 sequences are MNHEY and SMNVEV (reference sequence). CDR3 coding DNA: TGTGCCAGCAGTTTGACTAGCGGTATCTACGAGCAGTACTTC. This codes for CASSLTSGIYEQYF.

This clone was counted at least ten times. The chain links TRBV15 to TRBJ1-2; D remains unclear. The V and J ends lost 6 bases and 5 bases respectively, with 19 bases between them. The CDR3 length is 15 residues. Germline V gene sequence: CDR1 LNHNV, CDR2 YYDKDF (reference sequence). The CDR3: CATRSPRRVGYGYTF. The CDR3 DNA reads as TGTGCCACCAGGAGCCCCAGGCGGGTGGGGTATGGCTACACCTTC.

V and J are TRBV18 and TRBJ2-3; no definite D call. Trimming removed 0 bases from V and 3 bases from J, with 4 bases in between. The CDR3 runs to 13 residues. The V gene's germline CDR1 is KGHSH and CDR2 LQKENI. CDR3 coding DNA: TGTGCCAGCTCACCACCGCCGACAGATACGCAGTATTTT. It yields the protein CASSPPPTDTQYF.

The chain uses TRBV5-1 and TRBJ2-5; D uncertain. The germline V and J ends were trimmed by 2 bases and 2 bases, with 10 bases remaining between them. Germline values: CDR1 SGHRS, CDR2 YFSETQ. There are 14 residues in the CDR3. The chain's CDR3 is CASSLVDFQETQYF. For the CDR3, the DNA is TGCGCCAGCAGCTTAGTCGACTTTCAAGAGACCCAGTACTTC.

This chain joins TRBV5-4 and TRBJ2-1; 14 bases are a match to TRBD2. The germline gives CDR1 SGHNT, CDR2 YYREEE (reference sequence). The CDR3 has 15 residues. With 4 bases clipped from V and 5 bases from J, the junction kept 2 bases outside the gene matches. Here the CDR3 DNA reads TGTGCCAGCAGCGGGACTAGCGGGAGAGACAATGAGCAGTTCTTC. This codes for CASSGTSGRDNEQFF.

Concerning this clone: The same CDR3 also results from other DNA sequences found in this sample. The rearrangement joins TRBV18 to TRBJ1-1; 9 bases match TRBD1. With V trimmed by 3 bases and J by 5 bases, 7 bases remained unmatched. The germline gives CDR1 KGHSH, CDR2 LQKENI. The length of the CDR3 is 15 residues. Written as DNA, the CDR3 is TGTGCCAGCTCACCGCGGGGACAGGGAGGGACTGAAGCTTTCTTT. Its translation: CASSPRGQGGTEAFF.